This T cell receptor (beta chain) is from a study of human T cells and chemical hapten exposure. V lost 1 base and J lost 9, with 10 bases in between. Germline V gene sequence: CDR1 MNHEY, CDR2 SMNVEV (reference sequence). The CDR3 contains 13 residues. The study, taken as a whole, reports: There was no change with DPC sensitization in TCRs above 1 in 1000 frequency.

This clonotype occurred a few times. What it binds is not known. The starting material, unfractionated whole blood, was used for total RNA extraction. TCRdb used MiXCR to reprocess the 5' RACE reads, holding one entry per CDR3 protein. The repertoire holds roughly 120,000 distinct CDR3 sequences, with approximately 19% as singletons. This chain joins TRBV27 and TRBJ2-1, with D unclear. The receptor's source is a human donor in good health. CDR3 nucleotides: TGTGCCAGCAGTTTATTAAAGGTCGGTGAGCAGTTCTTC. Translation: CASSLLKVGEQFF.